The rows below give T cell receptor beta chains drawn from one sample of a study of early stage breast cancer tumors. Clones were read by immunoSEQ multiplex PCR, and TCRdb kept only the in-frame ones, dropping some. The sample contains tens of thousands of clones, around 90% of which appear only once. Material: blood. The receptors were gathered from a person aged 65 to 85 with breast cancer. Each CDR3 is given with its conserved first and last residue. D genes are given only for firm matches. Clone size is stated in some rows and not others, as once, few, many or a class when expanded.

J | V | size | D | CDR3
TRBJ2-2 | TRBV21-1 | - | - | CASTAEVGFEPGELFF
TRBJ2-7 | TRBV29-1 | - | TRBD1 | CSAARQGSLDEQYF
TRBJ2-2 | TRBV29-1 | - | TRBD2 | CSVEQAGRPTGELFF
TRBJ2-7 | TRBV16 | medium-sized | TRBD1 | CASSQPETGGYEQYF
TRBJ2-1 | TRBV30 | once | TRBD1 | CAWRLWTGGYNEQFF
TRBJ2-2 | TRBV7-2 | - | - | CASSLVSGELFF
TRBJ1-2 | TRBV6-5 | - | - | CASRLTRTIQDGYTF
TRBJ2-1 | TRBV7-9 | few | TRBD1 | CASSLRTGAHNEQFF
TRBJ1-5 | TRBV19 | - | - | CASSTGNQPQHF
TRBJ1-1 | TRBV7-9 | - | TRBD1 | CASSSRTGRVGTEAFF
TRBJ2-1 | TRBV5-1 | - | TRBD2 | CASSILAGAHNEQFF
TRBJ2-7 | TRBV28 | - | - | CASSPGRGFHGYEQYF
TRBJ1-5 | TRBV18 | - | - | CASSPLAPGGNQPQHF
TRBJ1-6 | TRBV14 | - | TRBD1 | CASSQLGQGLDSPLHF
TRBJ1-2 | TRBV11-2 | - | TRBD1 | CASSAGQSYGYTF
TRBJ2-2 | TRBV28 | - | - | CASSYEGTGELFF
TRBJ2-7 | TRBV6-1 | - | - | CATGMDGTYEQYF
TRBJ2-7 | TRBV30 | - | TRBD1 | CAWSQGTGVTYEQYF
TRBJ1-1 | TRBV5-8 | - | TRBD1 | CASSFWTGAEAFF
TRBJ2-5 | TRBV11-3 | - | - | CASSPGTPTRETQYF
TRBJ1-1 | TRBV5-1 | - | - | CASSLVGGGSTEAFF
TRBJ1-2 | TRBV18 | - | - | CASSPPNARGSYGYTF
TRBJ2-2 | TRBV2 | - | - | CASRGQNTGELFF
TRBJ2-7 | TRBV28 | - | TRBD1 | CASSVHRGQSYEQYF
TRBJ2-1 | TRBV28 | - | - | CAALKGHLSGNEQFF
TRBJ2-5 | TRBV7-2 | - | TRBD2 | CASSFSGGKKTQYF
TRBJ1-3 | TRBV30 | - | TRBD1 | CAWSIGTVSGNTIYF
TRBJ2-2 | TRBV27 | - | - | CASSFSSSNTGELFF
TRBJ2-2 | TRBV7-3 | - | TRBD2 | CASSLAGGPAGELFF
TRBJ2-7 | TRBV11-2 | - | TRBD1 | CASSLGDRSYYEQYF
TRBJ1-2 | TRBV9 | medium-sized | TRBD1 | CASSSSTRQGINTLYGYTF
TRBJ1-6 | TRBV29-1 | - | TRBD1 | CSAGTGNNSPLHF
TRBJ2-4 | TRBV11-2 | - | TRBD1 | CASSLDLGQGDKNIQYF
TRBJ1-2 | TRBV19 | - | TRBD1 | CATSRTGLYGYTF
TRBJ1-4 | TRBV10-2 | - | - | CASSESPGTNEKLFF
TRBJ1-1 | TRBV19 | - | - | CASSMRREGWYTEAFF
TRBJ2-4 | TRBV7-2 | - | TRBD2 | CASSLVSGRDIQYF
TRBJ1-3 | TRBV7-2 | - | TRBD1 | CASRRTGDSGNTIYF
TRBJ1-1 | TRBV6-4 | - | - | CASSHRDNTEAFF
TRBJ1-2 | TRBV7-9 | - | TRBD1 | CASSLNRGDGYTF
TRBJ2-1 | TRBV10-3 | - | - | CASSAEPSYNEQFF
TRBJ2-1 | TRBV10-1 | few | TRBD2 | CASMGQGTSGIDEQFF
TRBJ2-5 | TRBV11-3 | - | - | CASSFSRLETQYF
TRBJ1-2 | TRBV5-1 | - | - | CASSLGPAGSNYGYTF
TRBJ1-2 | TRBV7-9 | - | - | CASSLALTADGYTF
TRBJ2-3 | TRBV9 | - | TRBD2 | CASSHRLAGAFQDTQYF
TRBJ2-7 | TRBV18 | - | TRBD1 | CASSPGTGGRYEQYF
TRBJ1-2 | TRBV28 | - | - | CASSFSLGYTF
TRBJ1-5 | TRBV2 | - | - | CASSVRLSNQPQHF
TRBJ2-2 | TRBV12-1 | once | - | CASGTSFSVTGELFF
TRBJ1-2 | TRBV11-2 | - | - | CASSLLSGPRGYTF
TRBJ1-1 | TRBV6-7 | once | - | CASSYREGNTEAFF
TRBJ1-2 | TRBV25-1 | - | - | CAAGTRNYGYTF